This T cell receptor beta chain was found in a study of blood T cell repertoires in COVID-19. The overall study: Samples taken during acute and convalescent COVID-19 were collected in the United States, Italy and Spain. The analysed material was cDNA or gDNA that came from T cells, B-cell-depleted T cells, or PBMCs.

Original handling: Amplifying reference gene primers gave estimates of nucleated cell counts. Clones were sequenced by immunoSEQ multiplex PCR, and TCRdb holds only the in-frame ones, with some missing. The V and J calls and the clone size are those of that table, but D and trimming were determined from the DNA. The sample consists of hundreds of thousands of clones, roughly 83% of them appearing once. CDR1 is SGHDT, CDR2 YYEEEE, per germline. The CDR3 is 16 amino acids. J lost 0 bases, V lost 4 bases, and 6 bases had no gene match. The receptor's source is a man aged 40-55 years with acute or convalescent COVID-19. The source material was peripheral blood. V is TRBV5-6 and J is TRBJ1-3; 8 bases match TRBD1. The CDR3 DNA reads TGTGCCAGCAGCCTAGGACAGGGAGGCTCTGGAAACACCATATATTTT. It translates to CASSLGQGGSGNTIYF.